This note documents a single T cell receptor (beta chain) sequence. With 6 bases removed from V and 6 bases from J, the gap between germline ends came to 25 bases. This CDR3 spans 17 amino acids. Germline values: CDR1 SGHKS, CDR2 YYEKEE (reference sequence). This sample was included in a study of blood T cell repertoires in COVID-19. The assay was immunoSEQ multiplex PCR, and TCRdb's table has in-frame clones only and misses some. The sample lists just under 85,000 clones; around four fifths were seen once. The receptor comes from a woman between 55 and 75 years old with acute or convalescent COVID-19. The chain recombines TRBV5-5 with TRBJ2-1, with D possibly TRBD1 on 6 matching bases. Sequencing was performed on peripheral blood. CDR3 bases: TGTGCCAGCATCCTTTATCAGGGGAATTATTTGGGCAATGAGCAGTTCTTC. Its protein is CASILYQGNYLGNEQFF.